Listed below are T cell receptor beta chains from one sample, sequenced in a study of liver allograft versus peripheral blood T cells. Each CDR3 protein gets one entry after TCRdb re-called the reads with MiXCR. This sample has over 15,000 distinct CDR3 sequences, with around a fifth found just once. Receptors were obtained from a human patient who had a liver transplant. The T cells may partly be graft donor cells. Each CDR3 is given with its conserved first and last residue. The D gene is left open where the match is weak. A clone size is listed for some rows: how often the clone was seen (once, few, many), or a class if it is expanded.

cdr3_nt	cdr3_aa	d_call	v_call	j_call	clone_size
TGTGCCACCGGACTAGCGGGGGCGTCCTACAATGAGCAGTTCTTC	CATGLAGASYNEQFF	TRBD2	TRBV27	TRBJ2-1	medium-sized
TGTGCCACCAGCAGAGAGGGAGTCCGCTCTGGAAACACCATATATTTT	CATSREGVRSGNTIYF	-	TRBV15	TRBJ1-3	medium-sized
TGTGCCAGCAGCTCCGGGACCCGCTCACGGCAGTATTTT	CASSSGTRSRQYF	-	TRBV7-9	TRBJ2-3	medium-sized
TGCAGCGTAGTTAACAGGGTAGGGGGAGGCTACACCTTC	CSVVNRVGGGYTF	-	TRBV29-1	TRBJ1-2	many
TGTGCCAGCAGCTTATCAGGGACAGAGCAGTATTTT	CASSLSGTEQYF	TRBD1	TRBV7-2	TRBJ2-3	many
TGTGCCAGCAGCTTAGTGGGGTCACCCCTCCACTTT	CASSLVGSPLHF	-	TRBV7-2	TRBJ1-6	medium-sized
TGTGCCAGCAGTTACGGGCCCCAGTCGGGTGAGCAGTACTTC	CASSYGPQSGEQYF	-	TRBV6-5	TRBJ2-7	few
TGTGCCTGGATTAGAGACAGGGAAGGCTTGTACGAGCAGTACTTC	CAWIRDREGLYEQYF	TRBD1	TRBV30	TRBJ2-7	few
TGTGCCAGCTCACCGGACAGGGTGACTAATGAAAAACTGTTTTTT	CASSPDRVTNEKLFF	TRBD1	TRBV18	TRBJ1-4	few
TGTGCCAGCAGCACCCAACAGGGTTCTGGAAACACCATATATTTT	CASSTQQGSGNTIYF	-	TRBV7-2	TRBJ1-3	-
TGTGCCAGCAGTTACTCGTGGGTTCAGCCCCAGCATTTT	CASSYSWVQPQHF	-	TRBV6-5	TRBJ1-5	many
TGTGCCAGCATTCGAGCGGACACAGATACGCAGTATTTT	CASIRADTDTQYF	-	TRBV5-6	TRBJ2-3	-
TGTGCCATCAGTGAGCCCAATCAGCCCCAGCATTTT	CAISEPNQPQHF	-	TRBV10-3	TRBJ1-5	many
TGTGCCATCAGTGAATTGCTTAGCAATCAGCCCCAGCATTTT	CAISELLSNQPQHF	-	TRBV10-3	TRBJ1-5	few
TGTGCCACCAGCGGACTGGCCGGGGGGGCTGAAGCTTTCTTT	CATSGLAGGAEAFF	-	TRBV15	TRBJ1-1	-
TGTGCCAGTAGTCTGGACAGAACCTATCAGCCCCAGCATTTT	CASSLDRTYQPQHF	-	TRBV19	TRBJ1-5	few
TGTGCCAGCAGCCCGCCCAGGGCCTCCTCCTACGAGCAGTACTTC	CASSPPRASSYEQYF	-	TRBV7-2	TRBJ2-7	-
TGTGCCAGCAGCCAGTACCAAATAGAAGCGCAGTTCTTC	CASSQYQIEAQFF	-	TRBV14	TRBJ2-1	few
TGTGCCAGCTCACCAAGACAGGGGGGACAAGAGACCCAGTACTTC	CASSPRQGGQETQYF	TRBD1	TRBV18	TRBJ2-5	-
TGTGCCAGCAGCTTGGAGACAGGGCTGGGCGAGCAGTACTTC	CASSLETGLGEQYF	TRBD1	TRBV11-2	TRBJ2-7	many
TGTGCCAGCAGCTCCAGACCAGATACGCAGTATTTT	CASSSRPDTQYF	-	TRBV6-6	TRBJ2-3	-
TGCAGTGCCGGGGGGGGTTCCAATGAGCAGTTCTTC	CSAGGGSNEQFF	TRBD2	TRBV20-1	TRBJ2-1	-
TGTGCCAGCAGCATAGACTGGGGTTCTGATACGCAGTATTTT	CASSIDWGSDTQYF	-	TRBV7-2	TRBJ2-3	-
TGTGCCAGCTCACCAGATCAGGGGAACTATGGCTACACCTTC	CASSPDQGNYGYTF	-	TRBV18	TRBJ1-2	-
TGTGCCAGCAGCGCACAGGGGAACACCGGGGAGCTGTTTTTT	CASSAQGNTGELFF	-	TRBV5-4	TRBJ2-2	many
TGTGCCAGCAGCTCCCGGACTGGGAGCAATCAGCCCCAGCATTTT	CASSSRTGSNQPQHF	-	TRBV7-2	TRBJ1-5	few
TGTGCCAGCAGCGTTGGGACATATTCAGATACGCAGTATTTT	CASSVGTYSDTQYF	-	TRBV9	TRBJ2-3	-
TGTGCCAGCTCACCGCGCTCGGGGGTTGGAACTGGAAACACCATATATTTT	CASSPRSGVGTGNTIYF	-	TRBV18	TRBJ1-3	many
TGTGCCAGCAGTCCGACATACTGGGGGGGACTAGCGGAAAGCTCCTACAATGAGCAGTTCTTC	CASSPTYWGGLAESSYNEQFF	TRBD2	TRBV28	TRBJ2-1	-
TGTGCCAGCAGTTTAGCGGGAAATCAGCCCCAGCATTTT	CASSLAGNQPQHF	-	TRBV27	TRBJ1-5	-
TGTGCCAGTAGTACAACTATTTACAATGAGCAGTTCTTC	CASSTTIYNEQFF	-	TRBV19	TRBJ2-1	many
TGTGCCAGCAGTTTAGTTACAGGGGGCTATCAGCCCCAGCATTTT	CASSLVTGGYQPQHF	TRBD1	TRBV28	TRBJ1-5	once
TGTGCCAGCAGTTACTCAAGGGATGGAGCTTTCTTT	CASSYSRDGAFF	-	TRBV6-2/TRBV6-3	TRBJ1-1	many
TGTGCCAGCAGTGAATCGCGACACGTGGGGACGGGAGAGACCCAGTACTTC	CASSESRHVGTGETQYF	-	TRBV25-1	TRBJ2-5	few
TGTGCCAGCAGCTCCGGACGGGGGAACTATGGCTACACCTTC	CASSSGRGNYGYTF	-	TRBV7-9	TRBJ1-2	many
TGTGCCAACAACCGGCCTAGCGGTTCCTACAATGAGCAGTTCTTC	CANNRPSGSYNEQFF	TRBD2	TRBV27	TRBJ2-1	medium-sized
TGTGCCAGCAGCTTTGGACAGGAATTTACACCCCTCCACTTT	CASSFGQEFTPLHF	TRBD1	TRBV7-2	TRBJ1-6	-
TGTGCCAGCAGCTTAGCGCATGGGATGGGTCAGCCCCAGCATTTT	CASSLAHGMGQPQHF	-	TRBV7-2	TRBJ1-5	few
TGCAGTGCTAGGACTAGCGGGGGGACAGATACGCAGTATTTT	CSARTSGGTDTQYF	TRBD2	TRBV20-1	TRBJ2-3	few
TGTGCCAGTGGAAATACTAACAGGGCAGGCCAGCCCCAGCATTTT	CASGNTNRAGQPQHF	-	TRBV19	TRBJ1-5	few
TGTGCCAGCAGTGTTACAGATACGCAGTATTTT	CASSVTDTQYF	-	TRBV28	TRBJ2-3	-
TGTGCCAGCAGTCAAGGGGGGCTGGGAAACACCATATATTTT	CASSQGGLGNTIYF	-	TRBV6-6	TRBJ1-3	many
TGTGCCAGCAGTTTGTCTAGCGGGAGGCCAGATACGCAGTATTTT	CASSLSSGRPDTQYF	TRBD2	TRBV28	TRBJ2-3	many
TGCAGACTAGGACAGGGATTACGAGATACGCAGTATTTT	CRLGQGLRDTQYF	TRBD1	TRBV20-1	TRBJ2-3	-
TGTGCCAGCAGTGAAGGATCGGACAGGTATCAGCCCCAGCATTTT	CASSEGSDRYQPQHF	TRBD1	TRBV6-1	TRBJ1-5	few